This T cell receptor beta chain was observed in a study of T cells in Graves' hyperthyroidism and ophthalmopathy (dated by TCRdb to the late 2010s). Describing the broader study: To identify distinguishing TCR V-J signatures, a discovery cohort of 95 to 100 patients was used, comprising roughly 45 with Graves' ophthalmopathy and 55 to 65 with stable Graves' hyperthyroidism. After blood sampling, hyperthyroidism patients were treated with methimazole at a starting dose of 30 mg daily, and ophthalmopathy patients were treated with high-dose intravenous methylprednisolone. The 90 or so discovery patients were randomly split 7:3 into training and test sets. According to the paper, TCR Vbeta CDR3 sequencing was carried out on more than 120 peripheral blood samples, which came from 40 to 45 ophthalmopathy, around 75 hyperthyroidism and about 17 progressor patients. The study also compared thyroid tissue and blood T-cell repertoires from 6 or 7 Graves' hyperthyroidism patients. Whether ophthalmopathy could be predicted prospectively was tested in an independent validation cohort made up of 18 hyperthyroidism patients plus 17 patients who later progressed to ophthalmopathy. Broader findings and caveats from the paper: A model built on a 13 V-J signature distinguished ophthalmopathy from stable hyperthyroidism, reaching 85% to 90% sensitivity and 81.08% specificity in cross-validation and 80%/75% in testing. No statistical method was used to set the sample size in advance, and investigators knew the group allocation. In validation, the model predicted progression to ophthalmopathy with roughly 66% sensitivity and over 72% specificity, a median of about six months before onset. Most expanded thyroid clonotypes (frequency above 0.001) were also found in blood, which suggests that blood repertoires may mirror thyroid immune responses.

This clonotype was observed many times. The target of this receptor is not known. The sample holds no much larger clone one base away, and base qualities are not on file. Amplification of TCR beta CDR3 regions was carried out from RNA transcripts. The TCR CDR3 was subjected to a first round of RT-PCR using the HTBI primer set and the Qiagen OneStep RT-PCR kit. Libraries were constructed in a second round of multiplex PCR, after which size selection and purification were carried out. Sequencing of the libraries was done on an Illumina HiSeq2000 using paired-end 100 bp reads. Per the source publication's procedure: SOAPnuke was used to process the raw data, removing reads that contained adapters or uncalled bases, had a mean Phred below 15, or lacked an exact match to the constant primer or identifier. High-quality paired reads were merged using COPE v1.2.5, and each unique nucleotide sequence was defined as a clonotype. MiTCR v1.1 was used to align clonotypes to the IMGT TRBV, TRBD and TRBJ reference segments. The analysis was restricted to V-J combinations with a frequency above 0.0001, which together covered 99% to 99.2% of the repertoires. A TCS score was defined as the ratio between F50 (clonal expansion) and ExV (chaos), using BLOSUM62-based TCRdist between CDR3 peptides within each V-J. Welch's t-statistics and random forest reduced 500 to 550 V-J features to 10 to 15, which were used in a naive Bayes classifier (R e1071). The Morisita-Horn index was used to measure how similar the thyroid and blood repertoires were. The raw public data were reprocessed by TCRdb itself: fastp quality trimming at Q25, MiXCR clonotype calling, in-frame beta chains only. Rows merge per CDR3 protein into single entries with the most common DNA and genes. The V and J calls shown here were made by TCRdb, not taken from the authors' results. A total of 610,000 or so distinct CDR3 sequences appear in this sample, 46% of them only once. Roughly 8.2% of the sample goes to the ten largest clones.

Stable Graves' hyperthyroidism was defined as no progression to ophthalmopathy during 18 months of follow-up. Hyperthyroidism patients were newly diagnosed, with disease duration under 2 months, and aged 18 to 65 years. Patients with uncontrolled infections, other autoimmune diseases, pregnancy or lactation were excluded. Diagnoses were based on clinical symptoms, serum thyroxine and TRAb, thyroid ultrasound and orbital computed tomography. Trizol reagent was used to extract total RNA, and RNA quality was then checked on an Agilent 2100 Bioanalyzer. Source material: peripheral blood or thyroid tissue (not recorded which). The source of this sequence is a young woman with Graves' hyperthyroidism.

The CDR3 reads CASRAGTGGEKLFF. Here is the DNA: TGTGCCAGCAGGGCCGGGACAGGGGGTGAAAAACTGTTTTTT. The rearrangement joined TRBV2 to TRBJ1-4; 11 nucleotides in the junction match TRBD1. Unmatched junction bases come to 4, with V trimmed by 6 bases and J by 7 bases. The CDR3 measures 14 amino acids from cysteine to phenylalanine. The entry retains the CDR3 DNA only, 42 bases that are in frame from base 1. Per the germline V gene, SNHLY is the CDR1 and FYNNEI is the CDR2.